Listed below are T cell receptor beta chains from one sample, sequenced in a study of T cell changes during pregnancy in multiple sclerosis. Data came from immunoSEQ multiplex PCR; TCRdb stores just in-frame clones and leaves some out. The sample contains 30,000 to 40,000 clones, over 80% of which appear only once. The source was CD4+ T cells from peripheral blood mononuclear cells, collected in the third trimester of pregnancy. The receptors come from a female donor in good health, enrolled as a control in a pregnancy study. Both conserved end residues are part of each CDR3. The D gene is left open where the match is weak. Clone sizes are given selectively: once, few, many, or a class where the clone is expanded.

D,V,size,J,CDR3,DNA
TRBD1,TRBV7-2,NA,TRBJ2-2,CASGRQVQGAGELFF,TGTGCCAGCGGACGACAAGTACAGGGGGCTGGGGAGCTGTTTTTT
NA,TRBV7-8,NA,TRBJ2-5,CASSLATQETQYF,TGTGCCAGCAGCTTAGCGACACAAGAGACCCAGTACTTC
TRBD2,TRBV4-1,NA,TRBJ2-2,CASTASGGLNTGELFF,TGCGCCAGCACGGCTAGCGGGGGTCTGAACACCGGGGAGCTGTTTTTT
NA,TRBV14,NA,TRBJ2-5,CASSQLRLVQETQYF,TGTGCCAGCAGCCAACTACGACTAGTACAAGAGACCCAGTACTTC
TRBD1,TRBV18,NA,TRBJ1-2,CASSPGQDFYGYTF,TGTGCCAGCTCACCAGGACAGGACTTTTATGGCTACACCTTC
TRBD2,TRBV28,NA,TRBJ2-7,CASSTGGDPSYEQYF,TGTGCCAGCAGCACGGGAGGGGATCCCTCCTACGAGCAGTACTTC
NA,TRBV11-2,NA,TRBJ2-3,CASSLVPYTQYF,TGTGCCAGCAGCTTAGTTCCCTATACGCAGTATTTT
NA,TRBV25-1,NA,TRBJ1-6,CASSVPGSNSPLHF,TGTGCCAGCAGTGTACCAGGGTCTAATTCACCCCTCCACTTT
NA,TRBV5-1,NA,TRBJ2-5,CASNTVAEETQYF,TGCGCCAGCAACACTGTAGCGGAAGAGACCCAGTACTTC
NA,TRBV6-5,NA,TRBJ1-1,CASSYDSTEAFF,TGTGCCAGCAGTTACGACAGCACTGAAGCTTTCTTT
TRBD2,TRBV27,once,TRBJ2-6,CASSLYGEGGANVLTF,TGTGCCAGCAGTCTATACGGGGAGGGTGGGGCCAACGTCCTGACTTTC
NA,TRBV19,NA,TRBJ1-2,CASSISRRLPNYGYTF,TGTGCCAGTAGTATATCCCGGCGGCTCCCTAACTATGGCTACACCTTC
TRBD1,TRBV6-5,NA,TRBJ1-5,CASSLKQGHNQPQHF,TGTGCCAGCAGTCTTAAACAGGGGCACAATCAGCCCCAGCATTTT
TRBD1,TRBV7-2,NA,TRBJ2-1,CASSPNIQGADEQFF,TGTGCCAGCAGTCCAAACATACAGGGGGCCGATGAGCAGTTCTTC
TRBD1,TRBV28,once,TRBJ2-7,CASSIRTGASDEQYF,TGTGCCAGCAGTATTAGGACAGGGGCATCGGACGAGCAGTACTTC
NA,TRBV28,NA,TRBJ2-7,CASSSGANEQYF,TGTGCCAGCAGTTCAGGGGCCAACGAGCAGTACTTC
TRBD1,TRBV28,NA,TRBJ1-2,CASRGTGGREYGYTF,TGTGCCAGCAGGGGAACAGGGGGCAGGGAATATGGCTACACCTTC
NA,TRBV7-3,NA,TRBJ2-2,CASRRRDTGELFF,TGTGCCAGCAGAAGGAGGGACACCGGGGAGCTGTTTTTT
TRBD1,TRBV28,NA,TRBJ1-1,CASSPGTGFGEAFF,TGTGCCAGCAGTCCCGGGACAGGGTTCGGAGAAGCTTTCTTT
NA,TRBV7-2,NA,TRBJ1-5,CASSLELNQPQHF,TGTGCCAGCAGCTTAGAACTTAATCAGCCCCAGCATTTT
NA,TRBV2,NA,TRBJ2-3,CASSVSGGTDTQYF,TGTGCCAGCAGTGTTTCGGGGGGCACAGATACGCAGTATTTT
NA,TRBV5-6,NA,TRBJ1-2,CASSPIREVGRVYNYGYTF,TGTGCCAGCAGCCCAATCCGGGAGGTAGGGCGGGTTTACAACTATGGCTACACCTTC
NA,TRBV28,NA,TRBJ1-6,CASSLEAPVRPLHF,TGTGCCAGCAGTTTAGAGGCCCCGGTCAGACCCCTCCACTTT
NA,TRBV5-1,NA,TRBJ1-4,CASSLRTEEKLFF,TGCGCCAGCAGCTTAAGGACAGAGGAAAAACTGTTTTTT
NA,TRBV27,NA,TRBJ1-2,CASSLSSRGIYGYTF,TGTGCCAGCAGTTTAAGCTCTCGAGGGATCTATGGCTACACCTTC
NA,TRBV27,NA,TRBJ1-6,CASSINRGSPLHF,TGTGCCAGCTCCATTAATCGGGGTTCACCCCTCCACTTT
NA,TRBV15,NA,TRBJ2-1,CATSRAPGTEQFF,TGTGCCACCAGCAGAGCCCCCGGTACTGAGCAGTTCTTC
NA,TRBV10-3,NA,TRBJ1-3,CATGTSFTGNTIYF,TGTGCCACCGGGACATCTTTCACTGGAAACACCATATATTTT
NA,TRBV5-5,few,TRBJ1-2,CASSLEGWDGYTF,TGTGCCAGCAGCTTGGAGGGGTGGGATGGCTACACCTTC
NA,TRBV2,NA,TRBJ1-5,CASRRERVGNNQPQHF,TGTGCCAGCAGGAGGGAACGGGTTGGGAACAATCAGCCCCAGCATTTT
NA,TRBV7-9,NA,TRBJ2-1,CASSSPRRGSYNEQFF,TGTGCCAGCAGCTCCCCCCGGCGGGGATCCTACAATGAGCAGTTCTTC
NA,TRBV5-6,NA,TRBJ2-3,CASSSITSSTDTQYF,TGTGCCAGCAGCTCAATTACAAGTAGCACAGATACGCAGTATTTT
TRBD1,TRBV7-8,NA,TRBJ1-2,CASSSRTGDFNYGYTF,TGTGCCAGCAGCTCTCGGACAGGGGATTTTAACTATGGCTACACCTTC
TRBD2,TRBV5-6,NA,TRBJ2-2,CASSPGGGRNGELFF,TGTGCCAGCAGCCCGGGGGGGGGACGGAACGGGGAGCTGTTTTTT
NA,TRBV28,NA,TRBJ2-6,CASSLAGTGANVLTF,TGTGCCAGCAGTTTGGCAGGGACAGGGGCCAACGTCCTGACTTTC
NA,TRBV2,NA,TRBJ2-7,CASSLEGSGYEQYF,TGTGCCAGCAGCTTGGAGGGCTCCGGCTACGAGCAGTACTTC
NA,TRBV5-4,once,TRBJ1-2,CASSFPTANYGYTF,TGTGCCAGCAGCTTCCCGACAGCTAACTATGGCTACACCTTC
NA,TRBV2,once,TRBJ1-5,CASSSSPEPQHF,TGTGCCAGCAGTTCTTCCCCGGAGCCCCAGCATTTT
NA,TRBV4-1,NA,TRBJ1-5,CASSPPGFGNQPQHF,TGCGCCAGCAGCCCCCCGGGATTTGGCAATCAGCCCCAGCATTTT
TRBD1,TRBV27,NA,TRBJ1-5,CASTGQGYSNQPQHF,TGTGCCAGCACCGGACAGGGCTATAGCAATCAGCCCCAGCATTTT
NA,TRBV11-1,NA,TRBJ2-7,CASSLTSGGGSGYEQYF,TGTGCCAGCAGCTTAACGTCGGGGGGCGGGAGCGGCTACGAGCAGTACTTC
TRBD2,TRBV5-1,NA,TRBJ2-7,CASSLGAAGGDEQYF,TGCGCCAGCAGCTTGGGGGCAGCGGGGGGCGACGAGCAGTACTTC
NA,TRBV5-1,NA,TRBJ2-7,CASSLGYSLDEQYF,TGCGCCAGCAGCTTGGGGTACAGCCTCGACGAGCAGTACTTC
NA,TRBV4-2,NA,TRBJ2-1,CASSLTLSASYNEQFF,TGTGCCAGCAGCCTTACCCTTAGCGCATCCTACAATGAGCAGTTCTTC
NA,TRBV14,NA,TRBJ1-2,CASSQLGQSVPGF,TGTGCCAGCAGCCAACTCGGACAGTCGGTTCCCGGCTTC
NA,TRBV5-6,NA,TRBJ2-7,CASSKTGMGYEQYF,TGTGCCAGCAGCAAAACAGGGATGGGGTACGAGCAGTACTTC
NA,TRBV21-1,NA,TRBJ2-2,CASSETGFGLAGGAGELFF,TGTGCCAGCAGCGAGACAGGGTTCGGACTAGCGGGAGGGGCCGGGGAGCTGTTTTTT
NA,TRBV5-4,NA,TRBJ1-2,CASSSQGSPGYTF,TGTGCCAGCAGTTCACAGGGTAGCCCTGGCTACACCTTC
TRBD1,TRBV7-2,NA,TRBJ1-1,CASSSGWGQGMNTEAFF,TGTGCCAGCAGCTCGGGCTGGGGACAGGGGATGAACACTGAAGCTTTCTTT
NA,TRBV6-5,NA,TRBJ2-3,CASTRLASNTQYF,TGTGCCAGCACCCGCCTGGCCTCGAATACGCAGTATTTT
NA,TRBV13,once,TRBJ2-5,CASSLKGQGIGETQYF,TGTGCCAGCAGCTTAAAGGGTCAGGGGATAGGGGAGACCCAGTACTTC
TRBD1,TRBV4-3,NA,TRBJ2-1,CASSQFRQGKAGEQFF,TGCGCCAGCAGCCAATTTAGACAGGGGAAAGCAGGGGAGCAGTTCTTC